Each of the 32 T cell receptor beta chains below was sequenced from the same sample in a study of blood T cell repertoires in COVID-19 (dated by TCRdb to the early 2020s). The method was the immunoSEQ multiplex PCR assay. TCRdb obtained this table from immuneACCESS and retained in-frame rearrangements with V and J assigned. These tables miss some clones; where compared with another copy, unresolved V genes account for less than half of the shortfall, and the remainder is unexplained. For this sample there are 90,000 to 100,000 clones; 81% appear just once. The ten largest clones add up to around 4.5% of the sample. The source material was peripheral blood. The receptors here all came from a man aged 55 to 70 with acute or convalescent COVID-19.

The V call is TRBV5-5, the J call TRBJ1-5; no definite D call. CDR1 is SGHKS and CDR2 is YYEKEE in the germline V gene (reference sequence). The CDR3 is 17 amino acids. V shed 3 bases and J shed 3 bases, with 19 bases lying between them. This chain's CDR3 is CASSSITSGSFNQPQHF. As DNA, the CDR3 is TGTGCCAGCAGCTCAATTACTTCCGGGTCCTTCAATCAGCCCCAGCATTTT.

This chain connects TRBV28 to TRBJ2-7, with D unclear. Germline V CDR1 and CDR2: MDHEN, SYDVKM. The germline V and J ends were trimmed by 2 bases and 6 bases, with 17 bases remaining between them. The CDR3 spans 15 residues. The CDR3: CASSLIPGVESEQYF. In nucleotides, the CDR3 is TGTGCCAGCAGTTTAATCCCGGGTGTGGAAAGCGAGCAGTACTTC.

J is TRBJ2-7 and V is TRBV18; D perhaps matches TRBD1 (6 bases). The CDR3 is 13 amino acids. Germline-derived CDR1 and CDR2 are KGHSH and LQKENI. Trimming removed 5 bases at V and 4 bases at J, with 12 bases between. CDR3 DNA: TGTGCCAGCTCAACCGGGACAACTTACGAGCAGTACTTC. This codes for CASSTGTTYEQYF. Full variable domain (rest looked up from reference TRBV18 and TRBJ2-7): NAGVMQNPRHLVRRRGQEARLRCSPMKGHSHVYWYRQLPEEGLKFMVYLQKENIIDESGMPKERFSAEFPKEGPSILRIQQVVRGDSAAYFCASSTGTTYEQYFGPGTRLTVT.

A single count supports this clone. The V call is TRBV3-1 (or the pseudogene TRBV3-2), the J call TRBJ2-3; 7 bases fit TRBD2. The length of the CDR3 is 13 residues. After removal of 4 bases from V and 5 bases from J, the junction contained 3 bases not matched to a gene. Per the germline V gene, CDR1 is LGHDT and CDR2 is YNNKEL (reference sequence). The DNA for the CDR3 is TGTGCCAGCAGCCTGCGGGAGAAAGATACGCAGTATTTT. It yields the protein CASSLREKDTQYF.

The table lists this clone with a few counts. This sequence joins TRBV5-6 and TRBJ2-7, with D possibly being TRBD2 (7 bases). Trimming pared 1 base from V and 7 bases from J, leaving 12 bases between. The germline gives CDR1 SGHDT, CDR2 YYEEEE. The CDR3 extends over 13 amino acids. The CDR3 loop reads CASSLLGGREQYF. The CDR3 DNA sequence: TGTGCCAGCAGCTTGCTGGGGGGGCGGGAGCAGTACTTC.

The chain couples TRBV28 to TRBJ2-7; the match to TRBD1 covers 9 bases. The junction had 13 bases not matched to a gene; V was cut back by 7 bases and J by 3 bases. The length of the CDR3 is 16 residues. Per the germline V gene, CDR1 is MDHEN and CDR2 is SYDVKM. The CDR3 loop reads CASTDDTGGRLYEQYF. The CDR3 DNA is TGTGCCAGCACCGACGACACAGGGGGCCGTCTCTACGAGCAGTACTTC.

The chain employs TRBV7-9 and TRBJ1-2, with D unresolved. With 1 base removed from V and 4 bases from J, the gap between germline ends came to 13 bases. Germline V gene sequence: CDR1 SEHNR, CDR2 FQNEAQ (reference sequence). The CDR3 length is 15 residues. The CDR3 nucleotides are TGTGCCAGCAGCTTAGTTTTGCCCTTTAGCTATGGCTACACCTTC. As protein: CASSLVLPFSYGYTF.

V gene TRBV4-1 combines with J gene TRBJ2-7, with TRBD2 identical over 10 bases. The V gene's germline CDR1 is MGHRA and CDR2 YSYEKL. Losses at the gene ends were 2 bases for V and 0 bases for J; bases not matched to a gene: 4. This CDR3 has 16 amino acids. The CDR3 region is CASSQSASGSSYEQYF. In DNA, the CDR3 is TGCGCCAGCAGCCAATCGGCTAGCGGGAGCTCCTACGAGCAGTACTTC.

This chain links TRBV15 with TRBJ2-6, with TRBD2 as a possible D gene (5 bases). Germline lookup yields CDR1 LNHNV and CDR2 YYDKDF (reference sequence). V was shortened by 0 bases and J by 3 bases, with 9 bases between the two germline ends. The CDR3 runs to 16 residues. CDR3 region: CATSREGVFGANVLTF. CDR3 coding DNA: TGTGCCACCAGCAGAGAGGGAGTCTTTGGGGCCAACGTCCTGACTTTC. The variable domain in full, completed from reference TRBV15 and TRBJ2-6, reads DAMVIQNPRYQVTQFGKPVTLSCSQTLNHNVMYWYQQKSSQAPKLLFHYYDKDFNNEADTPDNFQSRRPNTSFCFLDIRSPGLGDTAMYLCATSREGVFGANVLTFGAGSRLTVL.

V usage is TRBV10-3 and J usage is TRBJ2-1, with 8 bases that match TRBD2. Germline CDR1 and CDR2: ENHRY and SYGVKD. The CDR3 length is 13 residues. V trimming: 5 bases; J trimming: 3 bases; junction bases outside the gene matches: 0. The CDR3 loop is CAISSGSYNEQFF. The DNA for the CDR3 is TGTGCCATCAGTAGCGGGAGCTACAATGAGCAGTTCTTC.

This chain joins TRBV27 and TRBJ2-3; 8 nucleotides align to TRBD2. Trimming cost V 5 bases and J 5 bases; bases outside gene matches: 12. The CDR3 totals 16 residues. Germline V gene sequence: CDR1 MNHEY, CDR2 SMNVEV (reference sequence). In DNA form, the CDR3 reads TGTGCCAGCAGTCTACTCGGGGGGGAGGGAAGAGATACGCAGTATTTT. Translation gives CASSLLGGEGRDTQYF.

The table lists this clone with a few counts. The chain recombines TRBV28 with TRBJ2-6, with D possibly matching TRBD2 (5 bases). The germline gives CDR1 MDHEN, CDR2 SYDVKM. V lost 6 bases, J lost 4 bases, and 7 bases lay in between. The CDR3 runs 13 residues. CDR3 protein: CASRGVGANVLTF. The CDR3 nucleotides are TGTGCCAGCAGGGGAGTCGGGGCCAACGTCCTGACTTTC.

This clone was seen a few times. The chain links TRBV7-9 to TRBJ1-2; TRBD1 might be the D (5 bases). Germline-derived CDR1 and CDR2 are SEHNR and FQNEAQ (reference sequence). Trimming shortened V by 4 bases and J by 1 base, and 16 bases separated the two germline ends. The CDR3 extends over 16 amino acids. The CDR3 spells CASSSPFETVNYGYTF. DNA for the CDR3: TGTGCCAGCAGCTCCCCCTTCGAGACAGTTAACTATGGCTACACCTTC.

The gene calls are TRBV11-3 and TRBJ2-1; a weak D match, TRBD1 (6 bases). The V end lost 5 bases, the J end lost 3 bases, and 14 bases lay between the germline ends. CDR1 and CDR2 from the germline V gene are SGHNT and YENEEA. CDR3 length: 15 residues. The CDR3 bases are TGTGCCAGCAGCCCAGGGGCTACCCTCTACAATGAGCAGTTCTTC. Its translation: CASSPGATLYNEQFF.

The chain has TRBV5-1 and TRBJ1-2; tentative D call: TRBD1 (6 bases). With 5 bases removed from V and 8 bases from J, the gap between germline ends came to 19 bases. This CDR3 spans 14 amino acids. CDR1 and CDR2 from the germline V gene are SGHRS and YFSETQ. The CDR3 protein is CASRSNLGARGYTF. CDR3 in DNA: TGCGCCAGCAGGTCAAATCTGGGGGCGCGGGGCTACACCTTC.

This clone was seen a single time. The chain uses TRBV27 and TRBJ2-5, with 9 bases that match TRBD1. Trimming removed 6 bases from V and 1 base from J; junction bases left unmatched: 6. The CDR3 runs to 15 residues. Germline V gene sequence: CDR1 MNHEY, CDR2 SMNVEV (reference sequence). CDR3 bases: TGTGCCAGCAGGGACAGGGGTTGGGTCCAAGAGACCCAGTACTTC. Translation: CASRDRGWVQETQYF.

This chain connects TRBV2 to TRBJ1-5; no definite D call. Germline V CDR1 and CDR2: SNHLY, FYNNEI. Trimming cost V 1 base and J 1 base, with 8 bases left between them. The CDR3 has 15 residues. The CDR3 is CASSEVSMSNQPQHF. The DNA for the CDR3 is TGTGCCAGCAGTGAAGTTAGCATGAGCAATCAGCCCCAGCATTTT.

J is TRBJ2-2 and V is TRBV19; D might be TRBD1 (5 bases). V dropped 3 bases and J dropped 7 bases, with 6 bases sitting between them. The CDR3 is made up of 12 amino acids. The germline V gene encodes CDR1 LNHDA and CDR2 SQIVND (reference sequence). The CDR3 loop reads CASSIQGGELFF. The DNA of the CDR3 is TGTGCCAGTAGTATTCAGGGCGGGGAGCTGTTTTTT.

This chain connects TRBV27 to TRBJ1-2, with D possibly being TRBD1 (6 bases). Germline V gene data show CDR1 as MNHEY and CDR2 as SMNVEV (reference sequence). Trimming removed 5 bases from V and 4 bases from J, with 14 bases in between. This CDR3 is built from 14 residues. The CDR3 loop is CASSRGGAVYGYTF. The CDR3 DNA reads TGTGCCAGCAGTCGAGGGGGGGCAGTCTATGGCTACACCTTC.

The chain uses TRBV9 and TRBJ1-1, with a possible D match to TRBD1 (6 bases). Trimming removed 0 bases from V and 0 bases from J, with 9 bases in between. The CDR3 totals 15 residues. Germline CDR1 SGDLS, CDR2 YYNGEE. The CDR3 DNA is TGTGCCAGCAGCGTAGTATCAGGGGTGAACACTGAAGCTTTCTTT. Encoded protein: CASSVVSGVNTEAFF.

V usage is TRBV28 and J usage is TRBJ1-1; D unresolved. This CDR3 region has 15 residues. The germline V gene has CDR1 MDHEN and CDR2 SYDVKM. Trimming took off 3 bases at V and 0 bases at J, with 11 bases between the two ends. In DNA, the CDR3 is TGTGCCAGCAGTTTGCCCGCAGGTATGAACACTGAAGCTTTCTTT. Its translation: CASSLPAGMNTEAFF.

The chain links TRBV6-5 to TRBJ1-1, with 9 bases identical to TRBD1. From germline, CDR1 is MNHEY and CDR2 SVGAGI. The CDR3 sequence is 14 residues long. J was trimmed by 1 base and V by 7 bases; bases with no gene match: 4. CDR3 DNA: TGTGCCAGCACCCTGACAGGGGGGAACACTGAAGCTTTCTTT. Protein product: CASTLTGGNTEAFF.

V and J are TRBV3-1 (or the pseudogene TRBV3-2) and TRBJ2-7, with D perhaps matching TRBD1 (6 bases). Germline CDR1 reads LGHDT; CDR2 reads YNNKEL (reference sequence). This CDR3 contains 14 residues. V dropped 4 bases and J dropped 6 bases, with 16 bases sitting between them. CDR3 in DNA: TGTGCCAGCAGCCCCCACGGACAGCCCTTCGAGCAGTACTTC. This gives the protein CASSPHGQPFEQYF.

The chain is built from TRBV6-2 or TRBV6-3 and TRBJ2-2; 7 bases align to TRBD1. V lost 6 bases, J lost 6 bases, and 10 bases stayed unmatched. The germline V gene encodes CDR1 MNHEY and CDR2 SVGEGT. The CDR3 consists of 15 residues. As DNA, the CDR3 is TGTGCCAGCAGCCTGATAAGACAGGGTCCCGGGGAGCTGTTTTTT. Protein sequence: CASSLIRQGPGELFF.

In this sample, this clone turned up once. The chain couples TRBV7-2 to TRBJ2-3; 14 positions agree with TRBD2. The CDR3 covers 20 residues. Trimming removed 0 bases from V and 2 bases from J; junction bases left unmatched: 10. Germline CDR1 SGHTA, CDR2 FQGNSA. CDR3 in amino acids: CASSLASGTSGGKNTDTQYF. The CDR3 DNA follows: TGTGCCAGCAGCTTAGCGTCCGGGACTAGCGGGGGAAAAAACACAGATACGCAGTATTTT.

The chain carries TRBV2 and TRBJ2-3; 8 nucleotides match TRBD1. The CDR3 runs 16 residues. J gave up 3 bases and V 2 bases, and 7 bases lay outside the gene matches. Germline assignment: CDR1 SNHLY and CDR2 FYNNEI. The CDR3 DNA sequence: TGTGCCAGCAGTGAATACGCCAGGGGGCTAACAGATACGCAGTATTTT. Protein product: CASSEYARGLTDTQYF.

The sample holds one count of this clone. The chain joins TRBV10-2 to TRBJ2-3, with a possible D match to TRBD2 (6 bases). Looked up from germline, CDR1 is WSHSY and CDR2 is SAAADI. V was trimmed by 2 bases and J by 4 bases, leaving 13 bases between them. The CDR3 covers 15 residues. The CDR3 protein is CASSERRGGADTQYF. The CDR3 DNA follows: TGCGCCAGCAGTGAGCGGAGGGGCGGAGCAGATACGCAGTATTTT.

The chain recombines TRBV5-1 with TRBJ2-1; the match to TRBD2 covers 7 bases. The CDR3 covers 16 residues. V lost 4 bases and J lost 0; bases outside the gene matches: 7. Looked up from germline, CDR1 is SGHRS and CDR2 is YFSETQ. The DNA of the CDR3 is TGCGCCAGCAGCGGGGGGGACGCTAGCTCCTACAATGAGCAGTTCTTC. Amino acid sequence: CASSGGDASSYNEQFF.

This chain uses TRBV7-3 with TRBJ2-7, with D unresolved. Trimming shortened V by 3 bases and J by 3 bases, and 12 bases separated the two germline ends. Germline V gene sequence: CDR1 SGHTA, CDR2 FQGTGA. The CDR3 is 14 amino acids. The DNA of the CDR3 is TGTGCCAGCAGCTTCGACGGAGTAGGCTACGAGCAGTACTTC. The encoded protein is CASSFDGVGYEQYF.

The chain employs TRBV3-1 (or the pseudogene TRBV3-2) and TRBJ2-5, with D perhaps TRBD2 (5 bases). This CDR3 comprises 14 residues. The V end lost 1 base, the J end lost 12 bases, and 18 bases lay between the germline ends. Germline V CDR1 and CDR2: LGHDT, YNNKEL (reference sequence). This chain's CDR3 is CASSQAGGGPREYF. CDR3 in DNA: TGTGCCAGCAGCCAAGCAGGAGGCGGGCCTCGGGAGTACTTC.

V is TRBV11-2 and J is TRBJ1-1, with TRBD1 identical over 7 bases. Unmatched junction bases numbered 9, after V lost 2 bases and J lost 0 bases. This CDR3 spans 17 amino acids. Germline lookup yields CDR1 SGHAT and CDR2 FQNNGV. CDR3 sequence (DNA): TGTGCCAGCAGCTTAACATTCAGGGGGAAGATGAACACTGAAGCTTTCTTT. This sequence encodes CASSLTFRGKMNTEAFF.

The chain combines TRBV7-6 with TRBJ2-7, with D tentatively TRBD1 (5 bases). The CDR3 runs 15 residues. The V and J ends lost 5 bases and 5 bases respectively, with 19 bases between them. Germline CDR1 is SGHVS and CDR2 is FNYEAQ. The CDR3 sequence: CASSPFLEGVDEQYF. CDR3 DNA sequence: TGTGCCAGCAGCCCCTTTTTGGAAGGGGTCGACGAGCAGTACTTC.